This T cell receptor beta chain was identified in a study of blood T cell repertoires in COVID-19. Overall study context: Specimens from acute and convalescent COVID-19 originated in the United States, Italy and Spain. PBMCs, B-cell-depleted T cells, or T cells provided the cDNA or gDNA that made up the material.

Those enrolled in Seattle joined during active infection and were followed longitudinally afterward. As originally analysed: Estimation of nucleated cell counts relied on the amplification of reference gene primers. Some clones are missing from TCRdb's copy, which holds only in-frame ones; the method was immunoSEQ multiplex PCR. V, J and clone size are taken as reported in that table, and D and trimming were inferred from the DNA itself. The table has about 340,000 clones, roughly 86% seen once; the top ten hold about 7%. V lost 3 bases to trimming and J lost 3 bases; unmatched junction nucleotides: 9. Per the germline V gene, CDR1 is GTSNPN and CDR2 is SVGIG (reference sequence). The CDR3 extends over 15 amino acids.

V usage is TRBV30 and J usage is TRBJ1-1; TRBD1 aligns across 8 bases. The specimen sequenced was peripheral blood. The clonotype comes from a woman in her seventies with COVID-19, enrolled during active disease. CDR3 protein: CAWRDTGTGYTEAFF. The CDR3 DNA follows: TGTGCCTGGAGAGATACCGGGACAGGTTACACTGAAGCTTTCTTT. Combining the CDR3 with reference TRBV30 and TRBJ1-1 gives the whole variable domain SQTIHQWPATLVQPVGSPLSLECTVEGTSNPNLYWYRQAAGRGLQLLFYSVGIGQISSEVPQNLSASRPQDRQFILSSKKLLLSDSGFYLCAWRDTGTGYTEAFFGQGTRLTVV.